The 32 T cell receptor beta chains listed next were all sequenced from one sample in a study of T cells in Graves' hyperthyroidism and ophthalmopathy. Amplified TCR beta CDR3 regions derived from RNA transcripts. TCR CDR3 underwent first-round RT-PCR with the HTBI primer set. TCRdb re-called the multiplex PCR reads with MiXCR, one entry per CDR3 protein. The sample lists some 760,000 distinct CDR3 sequences; 12% to 15% were seen once. Sequencing was done on a sample of blood. Every receptor here comes from a woman between 18 and 29 years old with Graves' hyperthyroidism.

This clonotype was recorded many times. The CDR3 protein is CASSRLVGQGYNNEQFF. The CDR3 DNA sequence: TGTGCCAGCAGCCGTCTGGTGGGACAGGGATACAACAATGAGCAGTTCTTC. This chain connects TRBV11-2 to TRBJ2-1; 9 bases align to TRBD1. The V gene end was trimmed by 5 bases and the J gene end by 5 bases; junction bases not matched to a gene: 13. The germline V gene encodes CDR1 SGHAT and CDR2 FQNNGV. The CDR3 length is 17 residues.

The chain combines TRBV28 with TRBJ1-5; D is possibly TRBD1 (6 bases). The CDR3 loop spans 14 amino acids. V lost 6 bases and J lost 6, with 15 bases in between. Germline lookup yields CDR1 MDHEN and CDR2 SYDVKM. CDR3 sequence (DNA): TGTGCCAGCAGCTTGGGGGGCAGGGTTCAGCCCCAGCATTTT. This encodes CASSLGGRVQPQHF.

Worth noting for this clonotype: The conserved phenylalanine or tryptophan normally closing the CDR3 is absent here, so this likely arose from a read error. The DNA of the CDR3 is TGTGCCAGCTCTCACGGATTGAACACTGAAGCTTTCCTT. As protein: CASSHGLNTEAFL. This chain joins TRBV18 and TRBJ1-1; D ambiguous. Looked up from germline, CDR1 is KGHSH and CDR2 is LQKENI. This CDR3 comprises 13 residues. V lost 6 bases, J lost 0 bases, and 8 bases lay in between.

This clonotype was seen a handful of times. The chain has TRBV5-1 and TRBJ2-2; TRBD1 aligns across 12 bases. In germline, CDR1 is SGHRS, CDR2 YFSETQ. The CDR3 extends over 16 amino acids. Germline trimming cut 4 bases from V and 7 bases from J; bases unmatched to any gene: 8. The CDR3 sequence is CASSDGTGGAGGELFF. CDR3 coding DNA: TGCGCCAGCAGCGACGGGACAGGGGGCGCAGGCGGGGAGCTGTTTTTT.

V gene TRBV2 combines with J gene TRBJ2-5; 8 bases fit TRBD2. Trimming at V came to 1 base and at J to 5 bases, leaving 6 bases not matched to a gene. Germline V gene sequence: CDR1 SNHLY, CDR2 FYNNEI. The CDR3 spans 15 residues. The CDR3 DNA reads as TGTGCCAGCAGTGAAGAACAACGGGAGGGTGAGACCCAGTACTTC. Translation gives CASSEEQREGETQYF.

Points on this clonotype: Just one base apart from a much larger clone, this may be a read error. The chain links TRBV7-2 to TRBJ2-3; 7 bases line up with TRBD1. This CDR3 contains 14 residues. From germline, CDR1 is SGHTA and CDR2 FQGNSA. V dropped 4 bases and J dropped 2; count of bases not matched to a gene: 3. CDR3 amino acids: CTSSYGTDTDTQYF. The DNA of the CDR3 is TGTACCAGCAGCTACGGGACAGACACAGATACGCAGTATTTT.

This clonotype is a singleton in its sample. This clone may be a read error of a much larger clone one base away. The chain uses TRBV6-1 and TRBJ2-1; D might be TRBD1 (6 bases). The length of the CDR3 is 17 residues. Germline CDR1 MNHNS, CDR2 SASEGT. This CDR3 is CACRTQGTRYSGNEQFF. In DNA form, the CDR3 reads TGTGCCTGCAGGACACAGGGAACTCGTTATTCGGGGAATGAGCAGTTCTTC.

In its sample, this clonotype was seen a few times. This chain links TRBV7-6 with TRBJ2-1, with D possibly matching TRBD2 (6 bases). Trimming removed 0 bases from V and 4 bases from J, with 16 bases in between. This CDR3 is 17 amino acids long. Germline V lookup: CDR1 SGHVS, CDR2 FNYEAQ. The CDR3: CASSLAFSGGTYNEQFF. In nucleotides, the CDR3 is TGTGCCAGCAGCTTAGCGTTTTCCGGGGGAACTTACAATGAGCAGTTCTTC.

The chain recombines TRBV12-3 or TRBV12-4 with TRBJ1-1; D ambiguous. Trimming removed 2 bases from V and 1 base from J, with 8 bases in between. The CDR3 sequence is 14 residues long. The CDR3 here is CASSLHLQNTEAFF. The CDR3 coding sequence is TGTGCCAGCAGTTTACATCTCCAGAACACTGAAGCTTTCTTT.

The table lists this clonotype with a few counts. CDR3 sequence (DNA): TGTGCCAGCAGCCTCGGGGGCGGGAGATCCACCGGGGAGCTGTTTTTT. Its protein product is CASSLGGGRSTGELFF. The chain employs TRBV5-8 and TRBJ2-2, with D perhaps matching TRBD2 (7 bases). In germline, CDR1 is SGHTS, CDR2 YDEGEE. There are 16 residues in the CDR3. The V and J ends lost 4 bases and 4 bases respectively, with 17 bases between them.

This clonotype was observed at least ten times. V gene TRBV11-3 combines with J gene TRBJ2-1; 11 bases agree with TRBD1. CDR1 and CDR2 from the germline V gene are SGHNT and YENEEA. CDR3 length equals 15 residues. Trimming at V came to 2 bases and at J to 7 bases, leaving 4 bases not matched to a gene. The CDR3 bases are TGTGCCAGCAGCTTACGCGGGACAGGGGGGAATGAGCAGTTCTTC. Its translation is CASSLRGTGGNEQFF.

This clonotype was found a few times. The rearrangement links TRBV14 to TRBJ2-1; 8 bases fit TRBD1. V was pared by 3 bases and J by 2 bases, with 6 bases of the junction left unmatched. The CDR3 length is 16 residues. The germline gives CDR1 SGHDN, CDR2 FVKESK. The CDR3, as DNA: TGTGCCAGCAGCCATGGTGCGGGACAGGCCTACAATGAGCAGTTCTTC. Its protein is CASSHGAGQAYNEQFF.

This clonotype was recorded at least ten times. CDR3 region: CASSFRGADTQYF. CDR3 nucleotide sequence: TGTGCCAGCAGTTTCAGGGGTGCAGATACGCAGTATTTT. The rearrangement uses TRBV27 and TRBJ2-3; possible D gene TRBD1, 6 bases. The CDR3 contains 13 residues. Germline lookup yields CDR1 MNHEY and CDR2 SMNVEV (reference sequence). V was pared by 3 bases and J by 4 bases, with 8 bases between.

This clonotype was seen ten or more times. This chain connects TRBV11-3 to TRBJ2-1; 12 nucleotides match TRBD2. This CDR3 has 15 residues. Trimming took 1 base from V and 8 from J; bases not matched to a gene: 3. Germline V gives CDR1 SGHNT, CDR2 YENEEA. The CDR3 coding sequence is TGTGCCAGCAGCTTAGGGACTAGCGGGAATGATGAGCAGTTCTTC. Translated: CASSLGTSGNDEQFF.

The chain is built from TRBV19 and TRBJ1-1; D is unclear. This CDR3 spans 13 amino acids. Deletions cut 5 bases from V and 4 bases from J, with 11 bases between. Per germline, CDR1 LNHDA and CDR2 SQIVND (reference sequence). The CDR3 coding sequence is TGTGCCAGTAGTTGGCTTGAGGGCACTGAAGCTTTCTTT. Its protein is CASSWLEGTEAFF. The full variable domain, with the rest looked up from reference TRBV19 and TRBJ1-1, is DGGITQSPKYLFRKEGQNVTLSCEQNLNHDAMYWYRQDPGQGLRLIYYSQIVNDFQKGDIAEGYSVSREKKESFPLTVTSAQKNPTAFYLCASSWLEGTEAFFGQGTRLTVV.

The V call is TRBV27, the J call TRBJ2-1; 8 nucleotides match TRBD2. The germline gives CDR1 MNHEY, CDR2 SMNVEV (reference sequence). Trimming cost V 5 bases and J 14 bases; bases outside gene matches: 23. The CDR3 is 17 amino acids. CDR3 sequence reads: CASSLSGGGGLKLIKFF. In DNA, the CDR3 is TGTGCCAGCAGTCTCTCCGGGGGCGGGGGGCTAAAACTCATAAAGTTCTTC.

The rearrangement links TRBV12-3 or TRBV12-4 to TRBJ2-7, with TRBD2 matching over 9 bases. The trim removed 7 bases at V and 1 base at J, leaving 8 bases unmatched. The CDR3 runs to 15 residues. The CDR3 bases are TGTGCCAGCACCGAACTAGCGGGTTATTCCTACGAGCAGTACTTC. This translates into CASTELAGYSYEQYF.

The CDR3 region is CASSTADRDSDTGELFF. CDR3 DNA sequence: TGTGCCAGCAGTACCGCAGACCGGGACTCAGACACCGGGGAGCTGTTTTTT. The V gene is TRBV6-1, the J gene TRBJ2-2; TRBD2 might be the D (6 bases). Germline V gives CDR1 MNHNS, CDR2 SASEGT. The CDR3 is 17 residues long. The V and J ends lost 5 bases and 3 bases respectively, with 19 bases between them.

The chain joins TRBV25-1 to TRBJ1-1; 7 bases map to TRBD1. CDR1 is MGHDK and CDR2 is SYGVNS in the germline V gene. The trim removed 9 bases at V and 1 base at J, leaving 11 bases unmatched. This CDR3 is built from 15 residues. CDR3: CASIGTGTANTEAFF. The CDR3, as DNA: TGTGCCAGTATCGGGACCGGGACAGCGAACACTGAAGCTTTCTTT.

This clonotype was seen many times. The V and J genes are TRBV6-1 and TRBJ2-1; 11 bases are shared with TRBD2. The CDR3 sequence is 15 residues long. Germline lookup yields CDR1 MNHNS and CDR2 SASEGT. V lost 5 bases and J lost 6; bases outside the gene matches: 6. For the CDR3, the DNA is TGTGCCAGCAGTTCTAGCGGGAGGAGCCGCAATGAGCAGTTCTTC. Protein: CASSSSGRSRNEQFF.

This clonotype has ten or more counts. This chain uses TRBV7-2 with TRBJ1-6; D remains ambiguous. Looked up from germline, CDR1 is SGHTA and CDR2 is FQGNSA. V lost 7 bases to trimming and J lost 10 bases, with 14 bases between them. The CDR3 covers 13 residues. CDR3: CASTRALESPLHF. As DNA, the CDR3 is TGTGCCAGCACGAGGGCCTTGGAGTCACCCCTCCACTTT. Full variable domain (missing parts from reference TRBV7-2 and TRBJ1-6): GAGVSQSPSNKVTEKGKDVELRCDPISGHTALYWYRQSLGQGLEFLIYFQGNSAPDKSGLPSDRFSAERTGGSVSTLTIQRTQQEDSAVYLCASTRALESPLHFGNGTRLTVT.

This clonotype appeared many times. This chain links TRBV3-1 with TRBJ2-7, with TRBD2 matching over 15 bases. With V trimmed by 1 base and J by 6 bases, 4 bases remained unmatched. Germline V lookup: CDR1 LGHDT, CDR2 YNNKEL (reference sequence). CDR3 size: 16 residues. In DNA, the CDR3 is TGTGCCAGCAGCCAAGGCGGACTAGCGGGAGGGAGCGAGCAGTACTTC. It is translated as CASSQGGLAGGSEQYF.

This rearrangement joins TRBV19 to TRBJ2-1; D may be TRBD1 (6 bases). The V end lost 0 bases, the J end lost 7 bases, and 16 bases lay between the germline ends. This CDR3 has 16 residues. The germline gives CDR1 LNHDA, CDR2 SQIVND (reference sequence). The CDR3 DNA follows: TGTGCCAGTAGTATAGATCCCAGGGGTGGCATGAATGAGCAGTTCTTC. Translated, it gives CASSIDPRGGMNEQFF.

The chain recombines TRBV6-2 or TRBV6-3 with TRBJ1-6; 7 positions agree with TRBD1. CDR1 and CDR2 (germline): MNHEY, SVGEGT. Germline trimming cut 6 bases from V and 10 bases from J; bases unmatched to any gene: 12. CDR3 length equals 15 residues. CDR3 DNA: TGTGCCAGCAGCTACCCGGACAGGATGGTGTCACCCCTCCACTTT. Its protein is CASSYPDRMVSPLHF.

This clonotype occurred once. The chain has TRBV7-2 and TRBJ2-3, with 11 positions matching TRBD2. Germline trimming cut 2 bases from V and 0 bases from J; bases unmatched to any gene: 7. The CDR3 is 18 amino acids. Germline V gives CDR1 SGHTA, CDR2 FQGNSA. The chain's CDR3 is CASSLLYSGGASTDTQYF. Written as DNA, the CDR3 is TGTGCCAGCAGCTTACTTTATAGCGGGGGGGCCAGCACAGATACGCAGTATTTT.

This clonotype was observed many times. The chain carries TRBV2 and TRBJ2-7; 8 bases map to TRBD2. V gave up 4 bases and J gave up 6 bases; unmatched junction bases: 5. Germline-derived CDR1 and CDR2 are SNHLY and FYNNEI. CDR3 size: 13 residues. For the CDR3, the DNA is TGTGCCAGCAGTGCGGGAGGGCCCCCCGAGCAGTACTTC. As protein: CASSAGGPPEQYF. The complete variable domain, with remaining parts taken from reference TRBV2 and TRBJ2-7, reads EPEVTQTPSHQVTQMGQEVILRCVPISNHLYFYWYRQILGQKVEFLVSFYNNEISEKSEIFDDQFSVERPDGSNFTLKIRSTKLEDSAMYFCASSAGGPPEQYFGPGTRLTVT.

This clonotype showed up just a few times. The rearrangement links TRBV19 to TRBJ1-1, with D possibly matching TRBD1 (5 bases). CDR1 is LNHDA, CDR2 SQIVND, per germline (reference sequence). Trimming took 6 bases from V and 4 from J, leaving 15 bases between them. The CDR3 spans 14 residues. CDR3 amino acids: CASRPSRGGTEAFF. The DNA for the CDR3 is TGTGCCAGTAGACCCTCCCGCGGGGGCACTGAAGCTTTCTTT.

This clonotype was observed a few times. The chain carries TRBV7-9 and TRBJ1-1; D unclear. The V gene lost 8 bases and the J gene lost 0 bases, with 10 bases spanning the gap. Germline V CDR1 and CDR2: SEHNR, FQNEAQ (reference sequence). The CDR3 totals 13 residues. The CDR3, as DNA: TGTGCCAGCGCGAGTACCATGAACACTGAAGCTTTCTTT. Translating it yields CASASTMNTEAFF.

Turning to this clonotype: This may stem from a read error, because a much larger clone lies one nucleotide away. The chain links TRBV3-1 to TRBJ2-7, with 7 bases matching TRBD1. Looked up from germline, CDR1 is LGHDT and CDR2 is YNNKEL (reference sequence). This CDR3 is built from 14 residues. The CDR3 sequence: CASTWDSYAYEQHF. The CDR3 nucleotides read TGTGCCAGCACCTGGGACAGTTACGCCTACGAGCAGCACTTC.

This clonotype was counted a few times. The chain is built from TRBV6-5 and TRBJ2-5; TRBD1 is a possible D gene (6 bases). Germline V CDR1 and CDR2: MNHEY, SVGAGI. The CDR3 runs to 14 residues. V lost 2 bases to trimming and J lost 5 bases, with 12 bases between them. This chain's CDR3 is CASSYVDSQETQYF. The CDR3, as DNA: TGTGCCAGCAGTTACGTGGACAGCCAGGAGACCCAGTACTTC.

This sequence joins TRBV28 and TRBJ2-1; TRBD2 might be the D (5 bases). The V and J ends lost 3 bases and 0 bases respectively, with 12 bases between them. CDR3 length: 16 amino acids. Germline CDR1 is MDHEN and CDR2 is SYDVKM. The CDR3 is CASSFPLGSSYNEQFF. Here the CDR3 DNA reads TGTGCCAGCAGTTTCCCACTAGGAAGCTCCTACAATGAGCAGTTCTTC.

Details on this clonotype: A much larger clone lies a single base off, so this may be a read error. V and J are TRBV28 and TRBJ2-2; no clear D gene. This CDR3 has 12 residues. Germline assignment: CDR1 MDHEN and CDR2 SYDVKM. The CDR3 sequence: CVSRGKAGELFF. The CDR3 nucleotides are TGTGTCAGCCGCGGAAAGGCCGGGGAGCTGTTTTTT.